This passage covers 3 T cell receptor beta chains from one sample sequenced in a study of post-analysis software for immune sequencing data (dated by TCRdb to 2013 to 2016). Antigens of these TCRs are unknown. The library was generated by PCR. Instrument on record: Illumina HiSeq 2500. To reduce PCR and sequencing biases, unique molecular identifiers were incorporated into the TCR beta cDNA libraries. The public sequencing data were trimmed at Q25 with fastp and processed into clonotypes with MiXCR by TCRdb, which kept only in-frame beta chains. Identical CDR3 proteins give one entry, which carries the most common genes and DNA. The sample table contains hundreds of thousands of distinct CDR3 sequences; only one count was recorded for approximately 59% of them. In total, the top ten clones hold around 10% of the sample. What the authors observed across the whole study: A few TRBV segments, including TRBV5-6, TRBV5-1 and TRBV20-1, were significantly more frequent in patients than controls.

The material sequenced was blood. Every receptor here comes from a girl aged 2 to 10 with multiple sclerosis.

The chain employs TRBV27 and TRBJ2-7, with 9 bases fitting TRBD2. Germline values: CDR1 MNHEY, CDR2 SMNVEV (reference sequence). V was pared by 2 bases and J by 0 bases, with 8 bases of the junction left unmatched. The CDR3 has 17 residues. The CDR3: CASSLIQAGGSSYEQYF. The CDR3 coding sequence is TGTGCCAGCAGTTTAATTCAGGCGGGGGGGAGCTCCTACGAGCAGTACTTC.

A note on this clonotype: One junction end does not reproduce the germline sequence, and a read error may be involved. The chain has TRBV20-1 and TRBJ2-1, with 10 bases identical to TRBD2. This CDR3 spans 15 amino acids. Germline CDR1 and CDR2: DFQATT and SNEGSKA (reference sequence). The CDR3 bases are TGCAGTGCTGGAGATAGCGGGAGGATCTACAATGAGCAGTTCTTC. Its protein is CSAGDSGRIYNEQFF.

This sequence joins TRBV10-3 and TRBJ2-1, with 11 bases identical to TRBD2. The germline CDR1 and CDR2 sequences are ENHRY and SYGVKD. J lost 0 bases, V lost 4 bases, and 2 bases had no gene match. This CDR3 comprises 16 residues. The CDR3 loop reads CAISATSGSSYNEQFF. Here the CDR3 DNA reads TGTGCCATCAGTGCCACTAGCGGGAGCTCCTACAATGAGCAGTTCTTC.